What follows are 2 T cell receptor beta chains derived from one specimen sequenced in a study of T-cell reconstitution after alpha-beta-depleted transplantation in children listed by TCRdb under 2016. The library relied on PCR. The listed sequencing device is Illumina HiSeq 2500. To normalize quantification of the TCRbeta repertoire, the TCR libraries were built with molecular barcoding that relied on unique molecular identifiers. In TCRdb, the public reads were trimmed at Q25 with fastp and aligned with MiXCR, with productive beta chains retained. Each entry is one CDR3 protein sequence, shown with its most common DNA and genes. Recorded for this sample are 750,000 to 950,000 distinct CDR3 sequences; roughly 15% of them occurred a single time. Clones ranked in the top ten supply roughly 4.8% of the sample. The treatment or condition label of this sample denotes: allogeneic hematopoietic cell transplantation with graft depleted of TCRalphabeta T cells and CD19 B cells.

The material sequenced was PBMCs, mostly from graft donor cells, taken 360 days after TCRalphabeta/CD19-depleted stem cell transplant. The receptors here all came from a male patient under 18 who had a stem cell transplant for acute lymphoblastic leukemia, so the T cells may come from the graft donor.

This clonotype was detected a few times. Mismatch with germline at one junction end may stem from a read error. The rearrangement links TRBV5-5 to TRBJ2-1, with a weak D call TRBD1 (5 bases). Germline CDR1 and CDR2: SGHKS and YYEKEE (reference sequence). CDR3 length: 11 residues. The CDR3 region is CASSLGQNSPF. The CDR3 nucleotides read TGTGCCAGCAGCTTGGGACAGAACTCCCCCTTC.

The gene calls are TRBV20-1 and TRBJ1-1; TRBD1 aligns across 7 bases. V trimming: 4 bases; J trimming: 7 bases; junction bases outside the gene matches: 15. CDR1 DFQATT and CDR2 SNEGSKA come from the germline V gene (reference sequence). The CDR3 loop spans 15 amino acids. The chain's CDR3 is CSATRTGSITYEAFF. The CDR3 DNA sequence: TGCAGTGCTACCCGGACAGGTAGTATTACTTATGAAGCTTTCTTT.